The entry below gives a single TCR beta chain sequence along with its context. The sample belongs to a study of T cell responses to AZD1222 COVID-19 vaccine. Generated by immunoSEQ multiplex PCR, the TCRdb table keeps only in-frame clones and is missing some. In the table there are approximately 200,000 clones, around 87% of which are singletons. This CDR3 is 14 amino acids long. Germline V CDR1 and CDR2: LNHDA, SQIVND (reference sequence). Trimming cost V 9 bases and J 4 bases; bases outside gene matches: 8. The source is an adult in good health. Sequenced here: peripheral blood, sampled on day 0 of MenACWY control vaccination. This rearrangement joins TRBV19 to TRBJ2-2; TRBD1 aligns across 7 bases. The CDR3 region is CASRQGASTGELFF. The CDR3 bases are TGTGCCAGCCGACAGGGAGCGAGCACCGGGGAGCTGTTTTTT.